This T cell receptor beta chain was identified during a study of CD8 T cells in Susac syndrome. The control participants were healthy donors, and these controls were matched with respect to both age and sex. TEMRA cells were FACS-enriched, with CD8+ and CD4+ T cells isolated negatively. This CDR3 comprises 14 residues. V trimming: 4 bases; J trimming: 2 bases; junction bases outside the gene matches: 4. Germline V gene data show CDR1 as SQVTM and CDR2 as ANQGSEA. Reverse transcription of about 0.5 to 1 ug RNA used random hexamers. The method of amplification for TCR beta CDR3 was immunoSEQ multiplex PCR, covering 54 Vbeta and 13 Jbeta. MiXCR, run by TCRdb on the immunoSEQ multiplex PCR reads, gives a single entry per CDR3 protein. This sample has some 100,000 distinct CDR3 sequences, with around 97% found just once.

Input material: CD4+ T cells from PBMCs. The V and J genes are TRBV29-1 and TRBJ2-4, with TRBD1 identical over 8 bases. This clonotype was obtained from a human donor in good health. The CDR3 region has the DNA TGCAGCGTTGGAGACAGGGGCACCAAAAACATTCAGTACTTC. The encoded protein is CSVGDRGTKNIQYF.